This T cell receptor beta chain was recovered during a study of cytomegalovirus exposure and HLA in healthy donors. The CDR3 spans 17 residues. Germline CDR1 and CDR2: SGDLS and YYNGEE. After removal of 0 bases from V and 4 bases from J, the junction contained 5 bases not matched to a gene. TCRdb keeps only in-frame clones here, not all; method: immunoSEQ multiplex PCR. This table has 150,000 to 200,000 clones, around nine tenths appearing once. This clone was observed a handful of times. The target antigen is unknown. Broader study findings: Subsequent analysis revealed that first-cohort TCR clusters tended to co-occur in the 95 to 150 validation repertoires.

The origin of this receptor is a man in his thirties or forties in good health and CMV-seropositive. The J gene is TRBJ2-1, the V gene TRBV9; TRBD2 agrees at 12 bases. Sequenced sample: PBMCs. The CDR3 bases are TGTGCCAGCAGCGTAGGTCGGACTAGCGGGGTGTACAATGAGCAGTTCTTC. Translation gives CASSVGRTSGVYNEQFF.